The text below deals with one T cell receptor beta chain. Its antigen is undetermined. The source of the sample is a study of CD8 T cells in ankylosing spondylitis. Broader study findings: The authors found the disease-linked clones to be CD8+ and relatively rare in peripheral blood. Blood of patients with ankylosing spondylitis appeared to be characterized by a TCR beta motif of eight highly homologous variants. Matched ankylosing spondylitis synovial fluid reportedly showed significant enrichment of disease-linked clones.

Quantitative molecular-barcoded 5'-RACE generated the TCR beta libraries. TCRdb reprocessed the 5' RACE reads via MiXCR and lists one record per CDR3 protein. This table has 750,000 to 850,000 distinct CDR3 sequences, about an eighth appearing once. The receptor comes from a male donor with ankylosing spondylitis. Specimen: blood, either unsorted or a sorted T cell fraction (not recorded which).

CDR3 protein: CASSRNRVYRWSETQYF. CDR3 DNA sequence: TGTGCCAGCAGCCGAAACAGGGTCTATCGGTGGTCGGAGACCCAGTACTTC. The chain uses TRBV6-1 and TRBJ2-5; possible D gene TRBD1, 6 bases. V was trimmed by 6 bases and J by 5 bases, leaving 25 bases between them. The CDR3 loop spans 17 amino acids. The V gene's germline CDR1 is MNHNS and CDR2 SASEGT.